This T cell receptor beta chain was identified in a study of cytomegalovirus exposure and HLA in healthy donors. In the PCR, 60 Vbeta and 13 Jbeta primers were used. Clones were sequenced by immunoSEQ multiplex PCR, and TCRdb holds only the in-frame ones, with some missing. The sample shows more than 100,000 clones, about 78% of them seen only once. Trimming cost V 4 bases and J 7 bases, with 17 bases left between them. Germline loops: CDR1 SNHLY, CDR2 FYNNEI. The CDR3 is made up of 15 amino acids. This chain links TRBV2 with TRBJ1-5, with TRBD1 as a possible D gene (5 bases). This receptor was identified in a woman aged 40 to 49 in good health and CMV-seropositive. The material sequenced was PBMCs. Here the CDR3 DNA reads TGTGCCAGCAGTGGCCCAGGGTTATCGGAACAGCCCCAGCATTTT. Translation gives CASSGPGLSEQPQHF.